This is a list of T cell receptor beta chains from one sample in a study of blood T cell repertoires in COVID-19. Libraries were prepared by immunoSEQ multiplex PCR; TCRdb keeps only in-frame clonotypes and omits some of them. The sample comprises approximately 51,000 clones, about 85% of which are singletons, and 14% rests with the top ten. Sequenced input: peripheral blood. Receptors were obtained from a human donor in a cohort sampled during active COVID-19. Each CDR3 is given with its conserved first and last residue. D genes are given only for firm matches. Size is stated for part of the rows, as once, few or many counts, or as a class when the clone is expanded.

V	D	J	size	CDR3	DNA
TRBV18	-	TRBJ2-7	-	CASSPSSYEQYF	TGTGCCAGCTCTCCTAGCTCCTACGAGCAGTACTTC
TRBV7-8	TRBD2	TRBJ2-7	-	CASSSNTLAGGSYEQYF	TGTGCCAGCAGCTCCAACACCCTAGCGGGAGGGTCCTACGAGCAGTACTTC
TRBV7-8	TRBD1	TRBJ2-7	-	CASSLAPGTGGTYEQYF	TGTGCCAGCAGCTTAGCGCCGGGGACAGGAGGTACCTACGAGCAGTACTTC
TRBV12-3/TRBV12-4	TRBD2	TRBJ2-1	few	CASVAGFFNEQFF	TGTGCCAGCGTAGCGGGGTTTTTTAATGAGCAGTTCTTC
TRBV2	TRBD1	TRBJ1-4	-	CASSEVRGLIEKLFF	TGTGCCAGCAGTGAAGTCAGGGGGCTTATTGAAAAACTGTTTTTT
TRBV2	TRBD2	TRBJ2-2	-	CASRAQRGATGELFF	TGTGCCAGCAGGGCCCAGCGGGGAGCCACCGGGGAGCTGTTTTTT
TRBV7-2	TRBD1	TRBJ2-3	-	CASSSDRGRGTQYF	TGTGCCAGCAGCTCGGACAGGGGGCGAGGTACGCAGTATTTT
TRBV27	-	TRBJ2-1	-	CASSEISGEQFF	TGTGCCAGCAGCGAAATTAGCGGTGAGCAGTTCTTC
TRBV6-5	-	TRBJ1-4	-	CASSRGTGVGKLFF	TGTGCCAGCAGCCGGGGGACGGGTGTGGGAAAACTGTTTTTT
TRBV10-3	TRBD1	TRBJ2-3	-	CAIKPDRGLTDTQYF	TGTGCCATCAAACCCGACAGGGGGTTGACAGATACGCAGTATTTT
TRBV20-1	-	TRBJ1-3	-	CSASRDSGNTIYF	TGCAGTGCTAGTCGGGACTCTGGAAACACCATATATTTT
TRBV28	-	TRBJ1-1	-	CASSPPPTNTEAFF	TGTGCCAGCAGCCCTCCCCCTACTAACACTGAAGCTTTCTTT
TRBV19	TRBD1	TRBJ2-7	-	CASRSTGSYEQYF	TGTGCCAGTAGGTCGACAGGGAGCTACGAGCAGTACTTC
TRBV6-5	TRBD1	TRBJ2-7	once	CATRTGSSYEQYF	TGTGCCACCAGGACAGGGAGCTCCTACGAGCAGTACTTC
TRBV6-1	-	TRBJ1-2	-	CASSEVGSFYGYTF	TGTGCCAGCAGTGAAGTGGGCAGCTTCTATGGCTACACCTTC
TRBV27	-	TRBJ1-5	-	CASSLAGGNQPQHF	TGTGCCAGCAGTTTAGCCGGGGGCAATCAGCCCCAGCATTTT
TRBV7-2	TRBD2	TRBJ2-3	-	CASSLRLAGGGDTQYF	TGTGCCAGCAGCTTAAGACTAGCGGGAGGAGGGGATACGCAGTATTTT
TRBV7-9	TRBD1	TRBJ1-5	few	CASSLDRDQPQHF	TGTGCCAGCAGCCTGGACAGGGATCAGCCCCAGCATTTT
TRBV5-1	-	TRBJ1-5	-	CASSLRVGADQPQHF	TGCGCCAGCAGCTTGAGGGTTGGGGCGGATCAGCCCCAGCATTTT
TRBV14	TRBD2	TRBJ2-1	-	CASSRSSGSSYNEQFF	TGTGCCAGCAGCCGATCTAGCGGGAGCTCCTACAATGAGCAGTTCTTC
TRBV5-4	-	TRBJ1-1	-	CASSLSPGAYTEAFF	TGTGCCAGCAGCTTATCCCCAGGGGCCTACACTGAAGCTTTCTTT
TRBV7-9	TRBD1	TRBJ2-7	once	CASSKRDRAYEQYF	TGTGCCAGCAGCAAAAGGGACAGAGCCTACGAGCAGTACTTC
TRBV6-4	-	TRBJ2-2	few	CASSPTRTGTGELFF	TGTGCCAGCAGCCCTACCAGAACAGGGACCGGGGAGCTGTTTTTT
TRBV5-1	-	TRBJ1-2	-	CASSLGQSSNYGYTF	TGCGCCAGCAGCTTGGGACAGTCTTCTAACTATGGCTACACCTTC
TRBV5-1	-	TRBJ1-2	once	CASSDSNNYGYTF	TGCGCCAGCTCGGACAGTAATAACTATGGCTACACCTTC
TRBV9	-	TRBJ1-4	-	CASSAGGRSTNEKLFF	TGTGCCAGCAGCGCCGGGGGGAGATCAACTAATGAAAAACTGTTTTTT
TRBV7-9	TRBD1	TRBJ1-2	-	CASTGTGAVWGYTF	TGTGCCAGCACCGGGACAGGGGCCGTCTGGGGCTACACCTTC
TRBV2	-	TRBJ1-1	-	CASSEAQAGLAEAFF	TGTGCCAGCAGTGAAGCGCAAGCGGGGCTCGCTGAAGCTTTCTTT
TRBV5-1	-	TRBJ1-4	-	CASSFTGSNEKLFF	TGCGCCAGCAGCTTTACGGGTTCTAATGAAAAACTGTTTTTT
TRBV4-1	TRBD1	TRBJ1-6	few	CASSQDLPHRGLSHF	TGCGCCAGCAGCCAAGATCTGCCTCACAGGGGGTTAAGCCACTTT
TRBV7-9	TRBD1	TRBJ2-1	-	CASSPGGRAYNEQFF	TGTGCCAGCAGCCCAGGGGGCAGAGCGTACAATGAGCAGTTCTTC